This T cell receptor (beta chain) was identified in a study of T-cell memory formation after mild COVID-19. The sample holds a few counts of this clonotype. After removal of 2 bases from V and 2 bases from J, the junction contained 10 bases not matched to a gene. The CDR3 is made up of 20 amino acids. CDR1 and CDR2 (germline): LGHNA, YNFKEQ. TCRdb reanalysed the 5' RACE reads using MiXCR and keeps one entry per CDR3 protein. The sample carries around 530,000 distinct CDR3 sequences, 20% to 25% recorded once. This TCR was recovered from an adult woman who had mild COVID-19 (a few samples of this study predate the infection). Cell type and time point are not known. The material sequenced was PBMCs or a T cell subset sorted from them (not recorded which). The chain carries TRBV4-2 and TRBJ2-6, with 12 positions matching TRBD1. CDR3 protein: CASSQSPGQGARAGANVLTF. In nucleotides, the CDR3 is TGTGCCAGCAGCCAATCACCGGGACAGGGGGCGCGTGCTGGGGCCAACGTCCTGACTTTC.